This passage covers 19 T cell receptor beta chains from one sample sequenced in a study of post-analysis software for immune sequencing data. Study observations and caveats: Controls had lower frequencies than patients of five TRBV segments, which included TRBV5-6, TRBV5-1 and TRBV20-1.

Antigen specificity for these receptors is unknown. Libraries were made from TCR beta cDNA, and they carried unique molecular identifiers. TCRdb used MiXCR to reprocess the PCR reads, holding one entry per CDR3 protein. Of under 900,000 distinct CDR3 sequences in the sample, approximately 50% were seen once. Sequencing was done on a sample of blood. All receptors come from a girl between 10 and 17 years old with multiple sclerosis.

The V call is TRBV6-5, the J call TRBJ2-1; 9 bases are a match to TRBD2. The CDR3 loop spans 16 amino acids. Germline loops: CDR1 MNHEY, CDR2 SVGAGI. V shed 1 base and J 4 bases; nucleotides not matched to a gene: 5. CDR3 DNA: TGTGCCAGCAGTTACTTAGCGGGGGTGCCTTACAATGAGCAGTTCTTC. Translating gives CASSYLAGVPYNEQFF.

The chain combines TRBV6-5 with TRBJ1-1, with 8 bases aligning to TRBD1. V shed 5 bases and J 1 base; nucleotides not matched to a gene: 9. The CDR3 is made up of 16 amino acids. Germline V lookup: CDR1 MNHEY, CDR2 SVGAGI. DNA of the CDR3: TGTGCCAGCAGTCCCGGGACAGGACCGACGAACACTGAAGCTTTCTTT. Its translation: CASSPGTGPTNTEAFF.

The chain employs TRBV5-1 and TRBJ2-7, with 7 bases aligning to TRBD2. The J segment lost 5 bases and the V segment lost 1 base, leaving 9 bases of the junction unmatched. The CDR3 loop spans 15 amino acids. Germline V gene lookup returns CDR1 SGHRS and CDR2 YFSETQ. The CDR3, as DNA: TGCGCCAGCAGCTTGAACGCGGGAGTTGGGAACGAGCAGTACTTC. Protein sequence: CASSLNAGVGNEQYF.

The chain recombines TRBV5-1 with TRBJ2-4; 8 nucleotides align to TRBD1. The J call may not be correct, given that the DNA end is closer to TRBJ2-7. The CDR3 loop spans 15 amino acids. CDR1 is SGHRS and CDR2 is YFSETQ in the germline V gene. CDR3 protein: CASSLGATGENEQYF. The CDR3 DNA reads as TGCGCCAGCAGCTTGGGCGCGACAGGGGAGAACGAGCAGTACTTC.

A few counts support this clonotype. The chain couples TRBV29-1 to TRBJ2-5; weak D call: TRBD1 (5 bases). This CDR3 is built from 13 residues. Germline V gene data show CDR1 as SQVTM and CDR2 as ANQGSEA. With 8 bases removed from V and 3 bases from J, the gap between germline ends came to 16 bases. This chain's CDR3 is CSLRRGGKETQYF. In DNA form, the CDR3 reads TGCAGCCTACGAAGGGGTGGTAAAGAGACCCAGTACTTC.

With regard to this clonotype: One end of the junction fails to match germline, which may point to a read error. The CDR3 region is CSAFRDRQETQYF. Written as DNA, the CDR3 is TGCAGCGCCTTTCGGGACCGACAAGAGACTCAGTACTTC. This chain uses TRBV20-1 with TRBJ2-5, with D tentatively TRBD1 or TRBD2 (5 bases each). This CDR3 is 13 amino acids long. The germline V gene has CDR1 DFQATT and CDR2 SNEGSKA (reference sequence).

The V call is TRBV20-1, the J call TRBJ2-3, with D possibly being TRBD2 (6 bases). V gave up 2 bases and J gave up 11 bases, with 14 bases separating them. The CDR3 extends over 12 amino acids. CDR1 is DFQATT and CDR2 is SNEGSKA in the germline V gene (reference sequence). CDR3 coding DNA: TGCAGTGCTAGATCCTCTTGGCGGGGGCAGTATTTT. It encodes CSARSSWRGQYF.

This rearrangement joins TRBV7-2 to TRBJ1-2; D gene ambiguous. This CDR3 region has 15 residues. Germline V gives CDR1 SGHTA, CDR2 FQGNSA. V gave up 5 bases and J gave up 1 base, with 14 bases separating them. The CDR3 reads CASSEHLTLNYGYTF. The CDR3 nucleotides are TGTGCCAGCAGCGAACACCTTACTCTTAACTATGGCTACACCTTC.

The chain combines TRBV29-1 with TRBJ2-1; 9 bases match TRBD2. The CDR3 has 16 residues. J was trimmed by 1 base and V by 3 bases; bases with no gene match: 7. Germline values: CDR1 SQVTM, CDR2 ANQGSEA. The CDR3 is CSVDSLAGRSYNEQFF. The CDR3 DNA reads TGCAGCGTTGACTCCCTAGCGGGAAGATCCTACAATGAGCAGTTCTTC.

This chain connects TRBV29-1 to TRBJ2-1; possibly TRBD1 for D (5 bases). The CDR3 covers 13 residues. Germline assignment: CDR1 SQVTM and CDR2 ANQGSEA. Trimming stripped 3 bases from V and 3 bases from J, with 9 bases between. This chain's CDR3 is CSVDPDIYNEQFF. CDR3 DNA: TGCAGCGTTGATCCGGACATCTACAATGAGCAGTTCTTC.

In its sample, this clonotype was seen a few times. The chain is built from TRBV29-1 and TRBJ2-3; TRBD2 agrees at 10 bases. The CDR3 extends over 16 amino acids. The V gene's germline CDR1 is SQVTM and CDR2 ANQGSEA. Trimming took 7 bases from V and 3 from J; bases not matched to a gene: 13. This CDR3 is CSAPEASGRGTDTQYF. The CDR3 DNA follows: TGCAGCGCCCCCGAGGCTAGCGGGAGAGGGACAGATACGCAGTATTTT.

The table lists this clonotype with a few counts. The chain has TRBV19 and TRBJ2-1; unclear D gene. Germline lookup yields CDR1 LNHDA and CDR2 SQIVND (reference sequence). Trimming took 8 bases from V and 1 from J, leaving 9 bases between them. There are 13 residues in the CDR3. The CDR3 DNA reads as TGTGCCAGTTGGGGTTCGTCCTACAATGAGCAGTTCTTC. Translated: CASWGSSYNEQFF.

The V and J genes are TRBV6-5 and TRBJ2-2, with D possibly matching TRBD1 (6 bases). Germline assignment: CDR1 MNHEY and CDR2 SVGAGI. V was pared by 8 bases and J by 2 bases, with 12 bases between. The CDR3 runs 14 residues. This chain's CDR3 is CASANRANTGELFF. The CDR3 DNA reads TGTGCCAGCGCCAACAGGGCTAACACCGGGGAGCTGTTTTTT.

The chain links TRBV7-9 to TRBJ2-4; 12 bases line up with TRBD2. The J call may not be correct, given that the DNA end is closer to TRBJ2-7. Germline CDR1 is SEHNR and CDR2 is FQNEAQ (reference sequence). This CDR3 has 18 residues. CDR3 sequence reads: CASSPLRLAGDMVYEQYF. The CDR3 DNA follows: TGTGCCAGCAGCCCACTTCGACTAGCGGGGGATATGGTTTACGAGCAGTACTTC.

The chain combines TRBV6-5 with TRBJ2-3; D may be TRBD2 (5 bases). CDR1 and CDR2 (germline): MNHEY, SVGAGI. CDR3 length equals 14 residues. Trimming shortened V by 0 bases and J by 9 bases, and 13 bases separated the two germline ends. CDR3 residues: CASSYSRLEGTQYF. The CDR3 coding sequence is TGTGCCAGCAGTTACTCGCGGCTAGAGGGCACGCAGTATTTT.

This chain links TRBV12-3 or TRBV12-4 with TRBJ2-1; D unresolved. Between the trimmed V and J ends, which lost 3 bases and 16 bases, there was a span of 19 bases. The CDR3 runs 13 residues. The CDR3: CASSFTDNTEAFF. CDR3 in DNA: TGTGCCAGCAGTTTTACAGACAACACTGAAGCTTTCTTC.

The chain recombines TRBV7-4 with TRBJ2-1; no clear D. The CDR3 spans 14 residues. V lost 4 bases and J 2 bases, leaving 9 bases between the germline ends. The germline CDR1 and CDR2 sequences are SGHVT and SQSDAQ. The DNA of the CDR3 is TGTGCCAGCAGCTGGGGTATCACCTACAATGAGCAGTTCTTC. The encoded protein is CASSWGITYNEQFF. Full variable domain (rest looked up from reference TRBV7-4 and TRBJ2-1): GAGVSQSPRYKVAKRGRDVALRCDSISGHVTLYWYRQTLGQGSEVLTYSQSDAQRDKSGRPSGRFSAERPERSVSTLKIQRTEQGDSAVYLCASSWGITYNEQFFGPGTRLTVL.

The chain has TRBV7-8 and TRBJ1-2; the D is unclear. This CDR3 is built from 17 residues. Per germline, CDR1 SGHVS and CDR2 FQNEAQ. V lost 6 bases, J lost 7 bases, and 27 bases lay in between. The CDR3 sequence is CASRLPRVGQPLGGYTF. The CDR3 DNA sequence: TGTGCCAGCAGACTTCCCCGAGTAGGGCAGCCCTTGGGTGGCTACACCTTC.

J is TRBJ2-1 and V is TRBV4-2; D perhaps matches TRBD1 (7 bases). Deletions cut 1 base from V and 7 bases from J, with 26 bases between. Germline assignment: CDR1 LGHNA and CDR2 YNFKEQ. The CDR3 has 19 residues. CDR3 sequence (DNA): TGTGCCAGCAGCCAAGCACTATGGAGGGGGCAGGGTAGCACAAATGAGCAGTTCTTC. Protein: CASSQALWRGQGSTNEQFF.